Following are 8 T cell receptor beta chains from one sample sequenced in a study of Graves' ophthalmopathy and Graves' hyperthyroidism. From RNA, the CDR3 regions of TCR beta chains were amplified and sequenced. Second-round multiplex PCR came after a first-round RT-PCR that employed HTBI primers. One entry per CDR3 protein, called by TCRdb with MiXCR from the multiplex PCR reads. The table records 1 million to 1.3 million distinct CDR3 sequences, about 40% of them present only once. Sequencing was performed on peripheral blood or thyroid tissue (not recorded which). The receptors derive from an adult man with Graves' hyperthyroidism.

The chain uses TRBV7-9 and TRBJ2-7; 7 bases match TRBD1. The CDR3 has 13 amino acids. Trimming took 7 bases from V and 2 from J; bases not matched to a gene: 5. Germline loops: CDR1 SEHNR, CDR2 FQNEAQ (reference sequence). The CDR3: CASTITGAYEQYF. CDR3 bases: TGTGCCAGCACCATAACAGGGGCCTACGAGCAGTACTTC.

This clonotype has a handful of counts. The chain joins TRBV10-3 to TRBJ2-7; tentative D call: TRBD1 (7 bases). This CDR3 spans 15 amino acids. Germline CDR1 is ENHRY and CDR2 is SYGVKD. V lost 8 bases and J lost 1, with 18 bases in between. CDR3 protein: CAISTGAGGSYEQYF. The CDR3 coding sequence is TGTGCCATCTCTACAGGGGCTGGGGGGTCCTACGAGCAGTACTTC.

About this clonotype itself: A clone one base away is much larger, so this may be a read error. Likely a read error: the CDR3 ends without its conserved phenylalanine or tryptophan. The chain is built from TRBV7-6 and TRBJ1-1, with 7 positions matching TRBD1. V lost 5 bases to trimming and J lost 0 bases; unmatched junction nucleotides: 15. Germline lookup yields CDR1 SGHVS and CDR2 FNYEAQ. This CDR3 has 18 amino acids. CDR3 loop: CASSPIGAGGVMNTEAFS. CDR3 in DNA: TGTGCCAGCAGCCCAATTGGGGCAGGGGGAGTTATGAACACTGAAGCTTTCTCT.

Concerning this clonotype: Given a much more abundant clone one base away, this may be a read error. DNA of the CDR3: TGTGCCAGCAGCTTGGAGGGGACAGTTGAAGCTTTCTTT. Translating it yields CASSLEGTVEAFF. J is TRBJ1-1 and V is TRBV7-2; TRBD1 agrees at 7 bases. CDR1 and CDR2 from the germline V gene are SGHTA and FQGNSA. V was clipped by 3 bases and J by 7 bases; unmatched bases: 5. The CDR3 spans 13 residues.

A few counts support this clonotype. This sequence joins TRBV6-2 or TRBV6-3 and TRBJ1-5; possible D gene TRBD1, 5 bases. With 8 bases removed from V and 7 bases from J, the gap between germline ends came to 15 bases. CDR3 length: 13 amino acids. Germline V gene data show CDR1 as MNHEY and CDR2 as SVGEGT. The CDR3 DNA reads TGTGCCAGCTTAGCCGGGCGGGGCCAGCCCCAGCATTTT. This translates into CASLAGRGQPQHF.

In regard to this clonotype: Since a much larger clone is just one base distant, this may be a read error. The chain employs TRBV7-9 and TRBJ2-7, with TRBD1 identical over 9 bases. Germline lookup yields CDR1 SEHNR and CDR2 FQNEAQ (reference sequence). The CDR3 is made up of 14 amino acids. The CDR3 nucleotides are TGTGCCAGCAGCTTAGGGGACAGGGTTTACGAGCTGTACTTC. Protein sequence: CASSLGDRVYELYF.

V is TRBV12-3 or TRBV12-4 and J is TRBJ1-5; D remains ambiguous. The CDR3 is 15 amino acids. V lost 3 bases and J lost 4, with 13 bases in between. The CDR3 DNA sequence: TGTGCCAGCAGTTTTTCATCAGGACTGAATCAGCCCCAGCATTTT. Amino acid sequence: CASSFSSGLNQPQHF.

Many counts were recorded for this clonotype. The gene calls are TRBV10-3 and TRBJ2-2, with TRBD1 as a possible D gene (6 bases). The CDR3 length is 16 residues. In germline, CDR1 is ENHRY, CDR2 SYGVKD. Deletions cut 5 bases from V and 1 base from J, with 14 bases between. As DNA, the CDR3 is TGTGCCATCAGTCCTCAGAGGACAGTGAACACCGGGGAGCTGTTTTTT. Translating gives CAISPQRTVNTGELFF.